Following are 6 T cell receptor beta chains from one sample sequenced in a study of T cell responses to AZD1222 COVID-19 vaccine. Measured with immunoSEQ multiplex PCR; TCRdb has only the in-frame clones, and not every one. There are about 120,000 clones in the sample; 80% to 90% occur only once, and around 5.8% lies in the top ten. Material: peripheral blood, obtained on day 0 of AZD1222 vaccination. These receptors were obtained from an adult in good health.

This chain's CDR3 is CASSLGREKSYTF. The CDR3, as DNA: TGTGCCAGCAGCTTAGGGCGTGAGAAGAGCTACACCTTC. This chain links TRBV7-2 with TRBJ1-2; D uncertain. V shed 1 base and J shed 9 bases, with 12 bases lying between them. This CDR3 spans 13 amino acids. Per germline, CDR1 SGHTA and CDR2 FQGNSA.

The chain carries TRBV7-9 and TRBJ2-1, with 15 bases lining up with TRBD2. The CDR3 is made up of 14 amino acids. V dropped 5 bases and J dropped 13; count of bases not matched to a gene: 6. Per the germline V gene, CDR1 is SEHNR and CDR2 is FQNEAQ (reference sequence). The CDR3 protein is CASSQGLAGGLQFF. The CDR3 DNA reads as TGTGCCAGCAGCCAGGGACTAGCGGGAGGTCTTCAGTTCTTC.

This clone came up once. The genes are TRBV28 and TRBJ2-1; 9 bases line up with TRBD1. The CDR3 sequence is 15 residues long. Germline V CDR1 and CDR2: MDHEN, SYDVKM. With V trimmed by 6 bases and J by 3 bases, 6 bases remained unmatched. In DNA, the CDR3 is TGTGCCAGCAGCTCCGGGACAGGGTACTACAATGAGCAGTTCTTC. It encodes CASSSGTGYYNEQFF.

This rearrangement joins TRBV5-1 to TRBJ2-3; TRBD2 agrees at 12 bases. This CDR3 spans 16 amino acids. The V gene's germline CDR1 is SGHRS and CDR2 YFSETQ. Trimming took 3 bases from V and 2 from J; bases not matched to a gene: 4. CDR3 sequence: CASSSSGRAATDTQYF. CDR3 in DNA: TGCGCCAGCAGCTCTAGCGGGAGGGCCGCCACAGATACGCAGTATTTT.

In DNA form, the CDR3 reads TGTGCCAGCAGTGATGGAAGTGAAAAACTGTTTTTT. This sequence encodes CASSDGSEKLFF. The V gene is TRBV2, the J gene TRBJ1-4; D is undetermined. This CDR3 has 12 amino acids. Looked up from germline, CDR1 is SNHLY and CDR2 is FYNNEI. Trimming left V 3 bases short and J 7 bases short, with 6 bases between.

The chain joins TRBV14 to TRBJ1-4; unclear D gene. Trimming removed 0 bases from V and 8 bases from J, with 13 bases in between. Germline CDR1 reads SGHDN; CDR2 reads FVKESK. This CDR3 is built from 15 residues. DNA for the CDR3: TGTGCCAGCAGCCAAGAGTGGGCCGCGGGGGAAAAACTGTTTTTT. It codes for CASSQEWAAGEKLFF. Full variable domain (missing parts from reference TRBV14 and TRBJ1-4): EAGVTQFPSHSVIEKGQTVTLRCDPISGHDNLYWYRRVMGKEIKFLLHFVKESKQDESGMPNNRFLAERTGGTYSTLKVQPAELEDSGVYFCASSQEWAAGEKLFFGSGTQLSVL.